One sample yielded the 9 T cell receptor beta chains listed below, sequenced in a study of OX40 agonist ivuxolimab in advanced cancers. Sequencing was performed with immunoSEQ multiplex PCR; in TCRdb, only in-frame clones are kept and a portion is missing. The sample includes approximately 65,000 clones, about 82% of them seen just once. Source: CD4+ or CD8+ T cells sorted from blood, taken in a trial of the OX40 agonist ivuxolimab. The receptors originated from an adult with an advanced solid tumor such as melanoma, head and neck, liver or kidney cancer.

The CDR3 nucleotides read TGTGCCAGCAGTGAAGCGGTCAGCGGGGGGGCGGAGACCCAGTACTTC. It codes for CASSEAVSGGAETQYF. V gene TRBV2 combines with J gene TRBJ2-5, with 10 bases lining up with TRBD2. In germline, CDR1 is SNHLY, CDR2 FYNNEI. The CDR3 runs 16 residues. The V segment lost 0 bases and the J segment 5 bases; nucleotides outside the gene matches: 6.

This clone was seen only once. The rearrangement links TRBV19 to TRBJ2-5; D not resolved. From germline, CDR1 is LNHDA and CDR2 SQIVND (reference sequence). The CDR3 length is 13 residues. V was pared by 3 bases and J by 4 bases, with 9 bases between. Written as DNA, the CDR3 is TGTGCCAGTAGTATGCAGGTTTCAGAGACCCAGTACTTC. This sequence encodes CASSMQVSETQYF.

V and J are TRBV5-6 and TRBJ2-7, with 12 positions matching TRBD1. From germline, CDR1 is SGHDT and CDR2 YYEEEE. The CDR3 spans 15 residues. J lost 2 bases, V lost 4 bases, and 4 bases had no gene match. The CDR3 nucleotides are TGTGCCAGCAGCCCGGGACAGGGGGCCACCTACGAGCAGTACGTC. It encodes CASSPGQGATYEQYV.

This chain uses TRBV14 with TRBJ1-3, with 9 bases aligning to TRBD1. V was clipped by 4 bases and J by 4 bases; unmatched bases: 8. Per germline, CDR1 SGHDN and CDR2 FVKESK. The CDR3 spans 16 residues. The CDR3 sequence: CASSLAGQGTGNTIYF. The CDR3 bases are TGTGCCAGCAGCCTGGCGGGACAGGGAACGGGAAACACCATATATTTT.

This chain connects TRBV18 to TRBJ2-3, with a weak D call TRBD2 (5 bases). CDR3 length: 13 amino acids. Trimming shortened V by 8 bases and J by 0 bases, and 9 bases separated the two germline ends. Germline lookup yields CDR1 KGHSH and CDR2 LQKENI. CDR3 region: CASRGQSTDTQYF. CDR3 sequence (DNA): TGTGCCAGCCGGGGTCAGAGCACAGATACGCAGTATTTT.

The chain joins TRBV5-1 to TRBJ2-3; D unclear. The V gene's germline CDR1 is SGHRS and CDR2 YFSETQ. CDR3 length: 15 amino acids. The V end lost 1 base, the J end lost 1 base, and 10 bases lay between the germline ends. CDR3 sequence: CASSLSWSGTDTQYF. For the CDR3, the DNA is TGCGCCAGCAGCTTGAGTTGGTCGGGCACAGATACGCAGTATTTT.

This clone has more than one count but fewer than ten. The chain employs TRBV19 and TRBJ2-5; the D gene could be TRBD1 or TRBD2 (7 bases each). Per germline, CDR1 LNHDA and CDR2 SQIVND (reference sequence). V was pared by 5 bases and J by 4 bases, with 14 bases between. This CDR3 spans 14 amino acids. The CDR3 DNA reads TGTGCCAGTAGTCTCCAGGGGGGGGCAGAGACCCAGTACTTC. Amino acid sequence: CASSLQGGAETQYF. The complete variable domain, with remaining parts taken from reference TRBV19 and TRBJ2-5, reads DGGITQSPKYLFRKEGQNVTLSCEQNLNHDAMYWYRQDPGQGLRLIYYSQIVNDFQKGDIAEGYSVSREKKESFPLTVTSAQKNPTAFYLCASSLQGGAETQYFGPGTRLLVL.

The sample holds a few counts of this clone. The rearrangement links TRBV19 to TRBJ2-6; D perhaps matches TRBD2 (5 bases). The CDR3 is 15 amino acids. From germline, CDR1 is LNHDA and CDR2 SQIVND (reference sequence). V was trimmed by 9 bases and J by 0 bases, leaving 12 bases between them. The CDR3 is CASTGETSGANVLTF. The CDR3 DNA follows: TGTGCCAGCACCGGGGAGACCTCTGGGGCCAACGTCCTGACTTTC.

This clone was recorded once. J is TRBJ1-2 and V is TRBV19, with 8 bases identical to TRBD1. This CDR3 has 14 amino acids. V shed 6 bases, J shed 4 bases, and the junction held 7 bases outside the gene matches. Germline CDR1 LNHDA, CDR2 SQIVND (reference sequence). CDR3 coding DNA: TGTGCCAGTAGAAGGGGACAGGACTTCTATGGCTACACCTTC. It codes for CASRRGQDFYGYTF.